This record covers a single T cell receptor (beta chain). Profiled with immunoSEQ multiplex PCR; TCRdb holds only in-frame clones, not every one. The sample shows thousands of clones, approximately 72% of them seen only once. This record comes from a study of control samples from healthy donors and cancer patients. After removal of 3 bases from V and 3 bases from J, the junction contained 6 bases not matched to a gene. The CDR3 runs to 15 residues. Germline CDR1 MNHEY, CDR2 SMNVEV (reference sequence). The sequenced material came from formalin-fixed, paraffin-embedded tissue. This sequence joins TRBV27 and TRBJ1-2, with 8 bases lining up with TRBD1. This clonotype was sampled from a male donor with melanoma. The CDR3 region has the DNA TGTGCCAGCAGTTTGTCCCGGACAGGGTACTATGGCTACACCTTC. Translating it yields CASSLSRTGYYGYTF.